This entry lists 3 T cell receptor beta chains sequenced from one sample in a study of shared clonotypes between healthy human individuals. Only in-frame clones appear in the TCRdb table, and some are missing; sequencing was by immunoSEQ multiplex PCR. The table shows 1.4 million or so clones, with just under 99% occurring only once. The source material was naive CD4+ T cells sorted from blood. This sample's subset: CD45RA+ positively selected. The receptors shown here come from a man aged 25-45 years in good health.

J is TRBJ2-5 and V is TRBV2; 8 nucleotides agree with TRBD2. Germline-derived CDR1 and CDR2 are SNHLY and FYNNEI. V trimming: 1 base; J trimming: 5 bases; junction bases outside the gene matches: 9. This CDR3 has 16 residues. This chain's CDR3 is CASSEDAAGVLETQYF. The CDR3 bases are TGTGCCAGCAGTGAAGACGCAGCGGGAGTGTTGGAGACCCAGTACTTC.

The chain uses TRBV5-1 and TRBJ1-4; a weak D match, TRBD1 (5 bases). Germline V lookup: CDR1 SGHRS, CDR2 YFSETQ. The CDR3 sequence is 14 residues long. V lost 7 bases, J lost 8 bases, and 18 bases lay in between. The CDR3 nucleotides are TGCGCCAGCGCCAACCAGGGTGTGGGGGAAAAACTGTTTTTT. This sequence encodes CASANQGVGEKLFF.

The J gene is TRBJ1-5, the V gene TRBV18, with D uncertain. The germline V and J ends were trimmed by 5 bases and 6 bases, with 8 bases remaining between them. Germline values: CDR1 KGHSH, CDR2 LQKENI. CDR3 length equals 12 residues. CDR3 sequence reads: CASSEGGQPQHF. Written as DNA, the CDR3 is TGTGCCAGCTCAGAAGGAGGTCAGCCCCAGCATTTT. The full variable domain, completed using reference TRBV18 and TRBJ1-5, is NAGVMQNPRHLVRRRGQEARLRCSPMKGHSHVYWYRQLPEEGLKFMVYLQKENIIDESGMPKERFSAEFPKEGPSILRIQQVVRGDSAAYFCASSEGGQPQHFGDGTRLSIL.